The 15 T cell receptor beta chains below were found in one sample sequenced in a study of shared clonotypes between healthy human individuals. Repertoires were generated with immunoSEQ multiplex PCR, while TCRdb's copy carries only in-frame clones and drops some. The table lists roughly 2.5 million clones, around 90% of them singletons. Sequencing was carried out using naive CD4+ T cells sorted from blood. Documented subset: CD45RA+ positively selected. The receptors derive from a man aged 18 to 29 in good health.

This rearrangement joins TRBV6-5 to TRBJ2-7, with 8 positions matching TRBD1. The ends lost 4 bases at V and 2 bases at J; junction bases unmatched: 4. This CDR3 spans 14 amino acids. Germline CDR1 reads MNHEY; CDR2 reads SVGAGI. CDR3 DNA sequence: TGTGCCAGCAGTTCACAGGGGGGACCCTACGAGCAGTACTTC. Translation gives CASSSQGGPYEQYF.

The chain uses TRBV25-1 and TRBJ2-3; TRBD2 is a possible D gene (6 bases). V lost 1 base, J lost 4 bases, and 12 bases lay in between. Germline V gives CDR1 MGHDK, CDR2 SYGVNS. The CDR3 contains 15 residues. In nucleotides, the CDR3 is TGTGCCAGCAGTGAATCGCACGGCGGGGCAGATACGCAGTATTTT. Protein product: CASSESHGGADTQYF.

The J gene is TRBJ2-1, the V gene TRBV7-9; D not resolved. Trimming removed 5 bases at V and 1 base at J, with 12 bases between. The CDR3 totals 15 residues. CDR1 is SEHNR and CDR2 is FQNEAQ in the germline V gene (reference sequence). CDR3 residues: CASSKNDGSYNEQFF. CDR3 coding DNA: TGTGCCAGCAGCAAGAATGACGGTTCCTACAATGAGCAGTTCTTC.

This chain uses TRBV5-5 with TRBJ2-5, with TRBD2 matching 10 bases. Germline assignment: CDR1 SGHKS and CDR2 YYEKEE (reference sequence). The V and J ends lost 4 bases and 5 bases, in that order; junction bases with no gene match: 8. The CDR3 loop spans 15 amino acids. The CDR3 region has the DNA TGTGCCAGCAGCCCGAGCGGGAGGGCCGCTGAGACCCAGTACTTC. As protein: CASSPSGRAAETQYF.

The rearrangement joins TRBV5-1 to TRBJ2-7; 7 bases line up with TRBD1. CDR1 and CDR2 from the germline V gene are SGHRS and YFSETQ. The V segment lost 7 bases and the J segment 2 bases; nucleotides outside the gene matches: 9. This CDR3 has 14 residues. The CDR3 DNA sequence: TGCGCCAGCGGTACAGGGGCTAGACCCTACGAGCAGTACTTC. It is translated as CASGTGARPYEQYF. Filled out from reference TRBV5-1 and TRBJ2-7, the complete variable domain reads KAGVTQTPRYLIKTRGQQVTLSCSPISGHRSVSWYQQTPGQGLQFLFEYFSETQRNKGNFPGRFSGRQFSNSRSEMNVSTLELGDSALYLCASGTGARPYEQYFGPGTRLTVT.

V is TRBV28 and J is TRBJ2-1; D is perhaps TRBD1 (5 bases). The germline V gene encodes CDR1 MDHEN and CDR2 SYDVKM. With 5 bases removed from V and 5 bases from J, the gap between germline ends came to 22 bases. This CDR3 comprises 17 residues. The CDR3 loop reads CASSIHRWGPEDNEQFF. CDR3 in DNA: TGTGCCAGCAGTATACACAGGTGGGGTCCAGAAGACAATGAGCAGTTCTTC.

The chain joins TRBV30 to TRBJ2-5; the match to TRBD2 covers 8 bases. This CDR3 contains 13 residues. V gave up 5 bases and J gave up 5 bases; unmatched junction bases: 7. Looked up from germline, CDR1 is GTSNPN and CDR2 is SVGIG (reference sequence). CDR3: CAWESGGWETQYF. In nucleotides, the CDR3 is TGTGCCTGGGAAAGCGGGGGCTGGGAGACCCAGTACTTC.

The V gene is TRBV19, the J gene TRBJ1-5; D ambiguous. Trimming shortened V by 3 bases and J by 4 bases, and 13 bases separated the two germline ends. The CDR3 is made up of 15 amino acids. Germline CDR1 reads LNHDA; CDR2 reads SQIVND (reference sequence). In DNA form, the CDR3 reads TGTGCCAGTAGTATCAGTGGGAGGGCAAATCAGCCCCAGCATTTT. This sequence encodes CASSISGRANQPQHF.

This chain joins TRBV28 and TRBJ2-4, with D maybe TRBD1 (6 bases). The V gene lost 4 bases and the J gene lost 1 base, with 14 bases spanning the gap. This CDR3 comprises 16 residues. Looked up from germline, CDR1 is MDHEN and CDR2 is SYDVKM. CDR3 DNA: TGTGCCAGCAGTTCGTCAGGGGCCATGGCCAAAAACATTCAGTACTTC. This gives the protein CASSSSGAMAKNIQYF.

Details on this clone: Other DNA sequences from this sample encode an identical CDR3 as well. The chain has TRBV27 and TRBJ2-7, with 8 bases lining up with TRBD2. The germline gives CDR1 MNHEY, CDR2 SMNVEV (reference sequence). After removal of 2 bases from V and 0 bases from J, the junction contained 0 bases not matched to a gene. This CDR3 has 14 residues. CDR3 region: CASSLSGGSYEQYF. In DNA form, the CDR3 reads TGTGCCAGCAGTTTAAGCGGGGGCTCCTACGAGCAGTACTTC.

The chain combines TRBV10-3 with TRBJ2-7, with 8 bases lining up with TRBD2. The CDR3 covers 16 residues. Per the germline V gene, CDR1 is ENHRY and CDR2 is SYGVKD. The J segment lost 2 bases and the V segment lost 4 bases, leaving 10 bases of the junction unmatched. The DNA of the CDR3 is TGTGCCATCAGTGCCTTTCCGGGGGGGAAAACCTACGAGCAGTACTTC. As protein: CAISAFPGGKTYEQYF.

This clone was recorded only once. Other DNA sequences within the sample encode an identical CDR3. This chain joins TRBV5-1 and TRBJ2-3; D not resolved. There are 14 residues in the CDR3. Per the germline V gene, CDR1 is SGHRS and CDR2 is YFSETQ. Trimming took 3 bases from V and 1 from J, leaving 9 bases between them. The CDR3 region has the DNA TGCGCCAGCAGCTCTGGACCCGGCACAGATACGCAGTATTTT. This encodes CASSSGPGTDTQYF. Full variable domain (missing parts from reference TRBV5-1 and TRBJ2-3): KAGVTQTPRYLIKTRGQQVTLSCSPISGHRSVSWYQQTPGQGLQFLFEYFSETQRNKGNFPGRFSGRQFSNSRSEMNVSTLELGDSALYLCASSSGPGTDTQYFGPGTRLTVL.

The chain joins TRBV10-2 to TRBJ2-3; D not resolved. V lost 9 bases and J 2 bases, leaving 12 bases between the germline ends. Germline CDR1 WSHSY, CDR2 SAAADI. The CDR3 is 13 amino acids. Here the CDR3 reads CASRRIYTDTQYF. CDR3 DNA: TGCGCCAGTCGACGGATTTACACAGATACGCAGTATTTT.

The chain employs TRBV6-6 and TRBJ2-4; D not certain. Deletions cut 8 bases from V and 1 base from J, with 15 bases between. The CDR3 length is 15 residues. Germline V gene lookup returns CDR1 MNHNY and CDR2 SVGAGI (reference sequence). In DNA, the CDR3 is TGTGCCAGCTCAAGGACCCCCGGGGCCAAAAACATTCAGTACTTC. Its protein product is CASSRTPGAKNIQYF.

The V and J genes are TRBV28 and TRBJ1-6; no clear D. V was clipped by 5 bases and J by 5 bases, with 13 bases between them. Germline values: CDR1 MDHEN, CDR2 SYDVKM. This CDR3 has 15 residues. The CDR3 here is CASSADGVNNSPLHF. The CDR3 DNA reads TGTGCCAGCAGTGCCGATGGGGTTAATAATTCACCCCTCCACTTT. Combining the CDR3 with reference TRBV28 and TRBJ1-6 gives the whole variable domain DVKVTQSSRYLVKRTGEKVFLECVQDMDHENMFWYRQDPGLGLRLIYFSYDVKMKEKGDIPEGYSVSREKKERFSLILESASTNQTSMYLCASSADGVNNSPLHFGNGTRLTVT.